Here is one TCR beta chain with its context. What it recognizes is unknown. This entry belongs to a study of cytomegalovirus exposure and HLA in healthy donors. Germline-derived CDR1 and CDR2 are ENHRY and SYGVKD. V was clipped by 0 bases and J by 6 bases; unmatched bases: 1. This CDR3 has 14 residues. General observations from the study: First-cohort TCR clusters were later found to tend to co-occur in the approximately 110 validation repertoires. Most TCR sequences were seen very rarely across donors, but some public TCRs occurred in many. Cytomegalovirus association was listed for around 170 TCR beta chains.

Assay: immunoSEQ multiplex PCR; the TCRdb copy retains only in-frame clones and omits some. The sample contains 150,000 or so clones, around nine tenths of which appear only once. Donors were drawn from the approximately 120-subject validation cohort, separate from the approximately 680-subject first cohort. The chain joins TRBV10-3 to TRBJ2-1; the match to TRBD1 covers 8 bases. Sequencing was performed on PBMCs. The clonotype was recovered from a woman in her twenties or thirties in good health and CMV-seronegative. CDR3 in amino acids: CAISESQGANEQFF. The CDR3 nucleotides read TGTGCCATCAGTGAGTCGCAGGGGGCCAATGAGCAGTTCTTC.